This record looks at one T cell receptor beta chain sequence and its context. As yet, its antigen is unknown. Germline V gives CDR1 SGDLS, CDR2 YYNGEE. Trimming cost V 3 bases and J 4 bases, with 9 bases left between them. The CDR3 has 13 amino acids. This record comes from a study of identical twins. Study findings and constraints: There is a chance that invariant MAIT and iNKT cells partially muddied zero-insertion analyses.

One entry per CDR3 protein, called by TCRdb with MiXCR from the 5' RACE reads. The sample lists 1.5 million to 2 million distinct CDR3 sequences, roughly a third seen once, with 0.25% to 0.3% in the top ten. This chain links TRBV9 with TRBJ2-3; D gene ambiguous. The sequencing sample was made of cord blood. The TCR originated in a newborn girl in good health. CDR3 protein: CASSDRPADTQYF. In DNA form, the CDR3 reads TGTGCCAGCAGCGACCGCCCTGCAGATACGCAGTATTTT.